This TCR beta chain emerged from a study of human T cells and chemical hapten exposure. Overall study: Patch testing placed 0.01% DPC on the upper back, with readings at 6 days. General study findings and limits: Relative to controls, expanded TCRs formed significantly more large CDR3 similarity clusters.

CDR1 and CDR2 from the germline V gene are SGHTA and FQGNSA. The CDR3 covers 14 residues. Between the trimmed V and J ends, which lost 5 bases and 2 bases, there was a span of 12 bases. The study's library attached unique molecular identifiers to single cDNA molecules. TCRdb re-analysed the RACE reads in MiXCR, keeping a single row per CDR3 protein. The repertoire has 80,000 to 100,000 distinct CDR3 sequences, around 9.5% of them found once; the top ten carry around 3.9%. Time point defined: pre-sensitization, week 0. The treatment was: therapeutic diphenylcyclopropenone sensitization with weekly scalp DPC. This clonotype has a count of ten or more. Its antigen is not known.

The chain recombines TRBV7-2 with TRBJ2-5; D unclear. This clonotype was sampled from a woman between 35 and 50 years old with alopecia areata. Some clones in this sample may be carry-over from other donors' samples. The material was whole blood, obtained in connection with sensitization to the hapten diphenylcyclopropenone (DPC). The CDR3 loop reads CASSPSMVQETQYF. In DNA, the CDR3 is TGTGCCAGCAGCCCCTCTATGGTTCAAGAGACCCAGTACTTC.